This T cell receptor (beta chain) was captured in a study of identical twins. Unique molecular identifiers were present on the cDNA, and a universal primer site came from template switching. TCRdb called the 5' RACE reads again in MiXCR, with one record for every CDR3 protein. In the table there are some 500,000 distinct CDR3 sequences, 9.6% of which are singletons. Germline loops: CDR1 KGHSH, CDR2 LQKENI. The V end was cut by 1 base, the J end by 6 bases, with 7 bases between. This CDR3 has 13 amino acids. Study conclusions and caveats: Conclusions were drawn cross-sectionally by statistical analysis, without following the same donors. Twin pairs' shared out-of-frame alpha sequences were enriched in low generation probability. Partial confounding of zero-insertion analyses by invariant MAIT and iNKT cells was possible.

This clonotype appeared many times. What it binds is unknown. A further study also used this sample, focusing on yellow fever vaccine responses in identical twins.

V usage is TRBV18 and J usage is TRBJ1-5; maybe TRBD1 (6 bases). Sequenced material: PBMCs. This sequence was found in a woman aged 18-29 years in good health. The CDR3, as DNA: TGTGCCAGCTCACCACAGGGGGTTCAGCCCCAGCATTTT. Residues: CASSPQGVQPQHF.